A selection of T cell receptor beta chains follows, all from one sample in a study of cytomegalovirus exposure and HLA in healthy donors. TCRdb's table, derived via immunoSEQ multiplex PCR, lists solely in-frame clones and lacks some. The data show roughly 190,000 clones, with approximately 79% seen just once and roughly 6% held by the top ten. The sequencing input was PBMCs. Receptors were obtained from a man aged 35-49 years in good health and CMV-seropositive. Both conserved end residues are part of each CDR3. A D gene is named only where the DNA matches it firmly. Rows give clone size only sometimes, using once, few, many, or a class for an expanded clone.

clone_size,v_call,j_call,d_call,cdr3_aa,cdr3_nt
.,TRBV28,TRBJ2-2,.,CASSLSSTGELFF,TGTGCCAGCAGCCTCTCCTCGACCGGGGAGCTGTTTTTT
.,TRBV18,TRBJ2-2,TRBD1,CASSPLGGDRATAGELFF,TGTGCCAGCTCACCTCTCGGAGGGGACAGGGCAACGGCCGGGGAGCTGTTTTTT
once,TRBV6-5,TRBJ1-2,.,CASRRTRTARHGYTF,TGTGCCAGCAGACGCACCAGGACAGCTAGACATGGCTACACCTTC
.,TRBV9,TRBJ1-5,TRBD1,CASSVGTGRDQPQHF,TGTGCCAGCAGCGTTGGGACAGGCAGAGATCAGCCCCAGCATTTT
.,TRBV4-1,TRBJ1-5,TRBD1,CASSQEGGGGNQPQHF,TGCGCCAGCAGCCAAGAAGGAGGGGGCGGCAATCAGCCCCAGCATTTT
.,TRBV2,TRBJ1-6,TRBD1,CASSLTGVPYNSPLHF,TGTGCCAGCAGTCTGACAGGGGTACCCTATAATTCACCCCTCCACTTT
.,TRBV7-2,TRBJ1-5,.,CASSLVRGSNQPQHF,TGTGCCAGCAGCTTAGTTCGGGGGAGCAATCAGCCCCAGCATTTT
.,TRBV7-6,TRBJ2-1,.,CASSLEQFPNNEQFF,TGTGCCAGCAGCTTAGAACAGTTCCCTAACAATGAGCAGTTCTTC
.,TRBV11-2,TRBJ2-7,.,CASSLGHANYEQYF,TGTGCCAGCAGCTTGGGACACGCAAACTACGAGCAGTACTTC
few,TRBV7-3,TRBJ2-2,.,CASRNRQGNGELFF,TGTGCCAGCAGAAACCGTCAGGGGAACGGGGAGCTGTTTTTT
.,TRBV29-1,TRBJ1-2,TRBD1,CSAGQGIYGYTF,TGCAGCGCGGGACAGGGGATCTATGGCTACACCTTC
.,TRBV18,TRBJ1-1,.,CASSPRTSVMNTEAFF,TGTGCCAGCTCACCACGGACTTCGGTGATGAACACTGAAGCTTTCTTT
.,TRBV5-1,TRBJ2-7,TRBD1,CASSKGQGAWEQYF,TGCGCCAGCAGCAAGGGACAGGGGGCTTGGGAGCAGTACTTC
once,TRBV30,TRBJ2-2,.,CAWSVQLNTGELFF,TGTGCCTGGAGTGTGCAACTTAACACCGGGGAGCTGTTTTTT
.,TRBV19,TRBJ2-3,TRBD1,CASNPGQSTDTQYF,TGTGCCAGTAATCCGGGACAGAGCACAGATACGCAGTATTTT
.,TRBV18,TRBJ2-7,.,CASSLVASETYEQYF,TGTGCCAGCTCACTAGTGGCTAGCGAGACCTACGAGCAGTACTTC